The 19 T cell receptor beta chains below come from one sample, sequenced in a study of T cells in Graves' hyperthyroidism and ophthalmopathy. TCR beta CDR3 sequences were amplified from RNA transcripts. Using the HTBI primer set, a first-round RT-PCR was run on the TCR CDR3. A single record per CDR3 protein comes from TCRdb applying MiXCR to the multiplex PCR reads. The table lists 300,000 or so distinct CDR3 sequences, 15% to 20% of them singletons. Sequenced sample: blood. The receptors originated from a woman aged 55-70 years with Graves' ophthalmopathy.

V usage is TRBV3-1 and J usage is TRBJ1-2; D call uncertain. The CDR3 length is 14 residues. Trimming removed 0 bases from V and 4 bases from J, with 9 bases in between. The germline V gene has CDR1 LGHDT and CDR2 YNNKEL (reference sequence). This CDR3 reads CASSQDWAGYGYTF. CDR3 bases: TGTGCCAGCAGCCAAGATTGGGCAGGCTATGGCTACACCTTC. The complete variable domain, with remaining parts taken from reference TRBV3-1 and TRBJ1-2, reads DTAVSQTPKYLVTQMGNDKSIKCEQNLGHDTMYWYKQDSKKFLKIMFSYNNKELIINETVPNRFSPKSPDKAHLNLHINSLELGDSAVYFCASSQDWAGYGYTFGSGTRLTVV.

This chain connects TRBV7-9 to TRBJ1-6; a weak D match, TRBD1 (5 bases). CDR1 and CDR2 from the germline V gene are SEHNR and FQNEAQ (reference sequence). The length of the CDR3 is 15 residues. The germline V and J ends were trimmed by 7 bases and 4 bases, with 14 bases remaining between them. This CDR3 reads CASTLMAGYNSPLHF. The CDR3 nucleotides read TGTGCCAGCACCTTGATGGCAGGGTATAATTCACCCCTCCACTTT.

This clonotype occurred many times. V is TRBV12-3 or TRBV12-4 and J is TRBJ2-7; possibly TRBD2 for D (6 bases). The CDR3 runs to 12 residues. With 8 bases removed from V and 2 bases from J, the gap between germline ends came to 10 bases. The CDR3 DNA is TGTGCCAGCGGCGGGGAAACCTACGAGCAGTACTTC. Its translation is CASGGETYEQYF.

In DNA form, the CDR3 reads TGTGCCAGCAGTATACTAGCCGAGCTTACCAATGAGCAGTTCTTC. Its translation: CASSILAELTNEQFF. The chain recombines TRBV27 with TRBJ2-1, with D possibly TRBD2 on 6 matching bases. CDR1 is MNHEY, CDR2 SMNVEV, per germline (reference sequence). The V end was cut by 5 bases, the J end by 6 bases, with 17 bases between. CDR3 length equals 15 residues.

This clonotype was seen many times. V and J are TRBV12-3 or TRBV12-4 and TRBJ1-5, with D possibly being TRBD1 (5 bases). Trimming stripped 2 bases from V and 7 bases from J, with 9 bases between. This CDR3 contains 13 residues. CDR3 sequence (DNA): TGTGCCAGCAGTTTAAGTCAGGGACAGCCCCAGCATTTT. Translating gives CASSLSQGQPQHF.

The sample holds many counts of this clonotype. This chain joins TRBV29-1 and TRBJ2-7, with 10 nucleotides matching TRBD1. The length of the CDR3 is 17 residues. Looked up from germline, CDR1 is SQVTM and CDR2 is ANQGSEA. Germline trimming cut 6 bases from V and 1 base from J; bases unmatched to any gene: 15. The CDR3 coding sequence is TGCAGCGTCGCGAACCCAGCCGGGACAGGGGATTCCTACGAGCAGTACTTC. Protein sequence: CSVANPAGTGDSYEQYF.

This clonotype was observed a single time. At one boundary the junction diverges from the germline segment, which might be a read error. V and J are TRBV4-3 and TRBJ2-1; 8 nucleotides align to TRBD2. Per the germline V gene, CDR1 is LGHNA and CDR2 is YSLEER. The CDR3 runs 14 residues. DNA of the CDR3: TGCGCCAGCAGCCAAGGGGCGGGAGGTCGAGGGAGTCTCTTC. Its translation is CASSQGAGGRGSLF.

This clonotype was picked up many times. V is TRBV28 and J is TRBJ2-5; tentatively, D is TRBD2 (7 bases). In germline, CDR1 is MDHEN, CDR2 SYDVKM. V was shortened by 6 bases and J by 12 bases, with 17 bases between the two germline ends. This CDR3 has 12 amino acids. The CDR3 DNA reads as TGTGCCAGCAGCCCCGCCGGGGGGCTTAAGTACTTC. This sequence encodes CASSPAGGLKYF.

This clonotype was picked up many times. The V call is TRBV20-1, the J call TRBJ1-5, with D possibly being TRBD1 (5 bases). Germline CDR1 is DFQATT and CDR2 is SNEGSKA (reference sequence). V gave up 6 bases and J gave up 0 bases, with 12 bases separating them. This CDR3 has 14 residues. The CDR3 DNA is TGCAGTGCCAAAGACAGCAATAGCAATCAGCCCCAGCATTTT. Translating it yields CSAKDSNSNQPQHF.

The table lists this clonotype with many counts. V is TRBV6-1 and J is TRBJ2-1; the match to TRBD2 covers 9 bases. Trimming took 5 bases from V and 0 from J; bases not matched to a gene: 11. Germline V gene data show CDR1 as MNHNS and CDR2 as SASEGT. This CDR3 has 18 residues. CDR3 sequence reads: CASSFSPTSGGSYNEQFF. Here the CDR3 DNA reads TGTGCCAGCAGTTTCTCCCCGACTAGCGGAGGCTCCTACAATGAGCAGTTCTTC.

V is TRBV20-1 and J is TRBJ2-7, with TRBD1 as a possible D gene (6 bases). Trimming removed 6 bases at V and 6 bases at J, with 18 bases between. Germline V gene lookup returns CDR1 DFQATT and CDR2 SNEGSKA (reference sequence). The CDR3 consists of 13 residues. DNA of the CDR3: TGCAGTGCAGAAATAACAGGGTTAGGCGAGCAGTACTTC. It is translated as CSAEITGLGEQYF.

The genes are TRBV7-2 and TRBJ1-5; D gene ambiguous. CDR3 length: 14 residues. Germline assignment: CDR1 SGHTA and CDR2 FQGNSA. Trimming stripped 5 bases from V and 6 bases from J, with 14 bases between. The CDR3 region is CASSRANFGQPQHF. CDR3 coding DNA: TGTGCCAGCAGCAGGGCTAATTTTGGTCAGCCCCAGCATTTT.

This clonotype was counted at least ten times. The chain couples TRBV5-1 to TRBJ1-1; D is undetermined. CDR1 is SGHRS and CDR2 is YFSETQ in the germline V gene. This CDR3 comprises 14 residues. Trimming cost V 4 bases and J 3 bases, with 13 bases left between them. This CDR3 is CASSPLPLDTEAFF. CDR3 nucleotides: TGCGCCAGCAGCCCACTTCCGTTAGACACTGAAGCTTTCTTT.

The J gene is TRBJ2-7, the V gene TRBV20-1; TRBD1 matches at 9 bases. V dropped 6 bases and J dropped 5; count of bases not matched to a gene: 20. The CDR3 spans 17 residues. Germline CDR1 and CDR2: DFQATT and SNEGSKA (reference sequence). For the CDR3, the DNA is TGCAGTGCGGTACAGGGGGCCCCAGACGGACTGCCGCACGAGCAGTACTTC. Protein: CSAVQGAPDGLPHEQYF.

This clonotype was detected only a few times. This chain joins TRBV5-1 and TRBJ2-2; 8 nucleotides line up with TRBD1. The trim removed 0 bases at V and 1 base at J, leaving 2 bases unmatched. The germline gives CDR1 SGHRS, CDR2 YFSETQ. This CDR3 is 16 amino acids long. The CDR3 region has the DNA TGCGCCAGCAGCTTGGCCGGGACAGGGAACACCGGGGAGCTGTTTTTT. Protein product: CASSLAGTGNTGELFF.

V and J are TRBV29-1 and TRBJ2-4, with D possibly matching TRBD1 (6 bases). This CDR3 spans 13 amino acids. V was pared by 4 bases and J by 8 bases, with 15 bases between. Germline assignment: CDR1 SQVTM and CDR2 ANQGSEA. This CDR3 is CSVAGAGADIQYF. The CDR3 nucleotides read TGCAGCGTTGCCGGCGCAGGGGCAGACATTCAGTACTTC.

The chain has TRBV6-6 and TRBJ2-3; perhaps TRBD1 as D (6 bases). V was cut by 0 bases and J by 2 bases, with 9 bases left in between. The V gene's germline CDR1 is MNHNY and CDR2 SVGAGI (reference sequence). The CDR3 spans 15 residues. CDR3 sequence (DNA): TGTGCCAGCAGTTACTCGGGGGCCAACACAGATACGCAGTATTTT. Translation gives CASSYSGANTDTQYF.

This clonotype was counted between two and nine times. The chain uses TRBV7-3 and TRBJ2-3; 7 bases line up with TRBD1. The germline V gene encodes CDR1 SGHTA and CDR2 FQGTGA. This CDR3 contains 14 residues. The V segment lost 5 bases and the J segment 3 bases; nucleotides outside the gene matches: 5. The CDR3 DNA follows: TGTGCCAGCAGCACCGGGACAGTAACAGATACGCAGTATTTT. This gives the protein CASSTGTVTDTQYF.

This clonotype was observed many times. This sequence joins TRBV28 and TRBJ2-4; D perhaps matches TRBD1 (6 bases). The CDR3 is 13 amino acids. V shed 5 bases and J shed 9 bases, with 14 bases lying between them. From germline, CDR1 is MDHEN and CDR2 SYDVKM. The CDR3 region is CASSLDRRSIQYF. In DNA, the CDR3 is TGTGCCAGCAGTCTGGACAGACGCTCCATTCAGTACTTC.